This entry lists 2 T cell receptor beta chains sequenced from one sample in a study of T-cell memory formation after mild COVID-19. One entry per CDR3 protein, called by TCRdb with MiXCR from the 5' RACE reads. The table includes 250,000 to 300,000 distinct CDR3 sequences, around a sixth detected once. Source material: PBMCs or a T cell subset sorted from them (not recorded which). The source is a man aged 18 to 30 who had mild COVID-19 (a few samples of this study predate the infection). Cell type and time point are not known.

The chain carries TRBV6-2 or TRBV6-3 and TRBJ2-2; D is possibly TRBD2 (5 bases). Germline V gene sequence: CDR1 MNHEY, CDR2 SVGEGT. The CDR3 runs to 13 residues. V gave up 7 bases and J gave up 10 bases, with 16 bases separating them. The CDR3 DNA is TGTGCCAGCAACACCCCGGGGTTGGAGGAGCTGTTTTTT. Translated, it gives CASNTPGLEELFF.

This clonotype was counted ten times or more. The chain carries TRBV4-3 and TRBJ2-1; 10 bases are shared with TRBD1. The CDR3 is 15 residues long. After removal of 0 bases from V and 8 bases from J, the junction contained 4 bases not matched to a gene. Per germline, CDR1 LGHNA and CDR2 YSLEER. CDR3 loop: CASSQEGQGWDEQFF. CDR3 nucleotides: TGCGCCAGCAGCCAAGAGGGACAGGGGTGGGATGAGCAGTTCTTC.